This T cell receptor (beta chain) was found in a study of blood T cell repertoires in COVID-19. This CDR3 has 15 residues. Germline CDR1 reads MNHEY; CDR2 reads SVGEGT. Trimming took 2 bases from V and 10 from J; bases not matched to a gene: 7. Generated by immunoSEQ multiplex PCR, the TCRdb table keeps only in-frame clones and is missing some. The sample lists roughly 330,000 clones, around 87% seen once, with 5.3% in the top ten. Sequencing was done on a sample of PBMCs or T cells enriched from blood (not recorded which). This sequence originates from a woman aged 25 to 39 who had recovered from COVID-19. The genes are TRBV6-2 or TRBV6-3 and TRBJ1-6; 8 nucleotides agree with TRBD1. Written as DNA, the CDR3 is TGTGCCAGCAGTTACGGACAGGGCCGTGGGTCACCCCTCCACTTT. As protein: CASSYGQGRGSPLHF.